Listed here are 13 T cell receptor beta chains from one sample, sequenced in a study of blood T cell repertoires in COVID-19. The repertoire was sequenced with immunoSEQ multiplex PCR; TCRdb's copy has only in-frame clones and lacks some. The sample shows 75,000 to 85,000 clones, about 86% of them seen only once. Sequenced material: peripheral blood. Receptor source: a human donor in a cohort sampled during active COVID-19.

CDR3 sequence (DNA): TGTGCCAGCAGCTCTAATACACGGGGGAATTCACCCCTCCACTTT. This gives the protein CASSSNTRGNSPLHF. The chain links TRBV7-9 to TRBJ1-6; tentatively, D is TRBD1 (5 bases). V lost 4 bases, J lost 7 bases, and 14 bases lay in between. This CDR3 has 15 residues. From germline, CDR1 is SEHNR and CDR2 FQNEAQ (reference sequence).

The gene calls are TRBV5-1 and TRBJ2-2; 8 positions match TRBD1. The CDR3 has 15 amino acids. After removal of 0 bases from V and 8 bases from J, the junction contained 6 bases not matched to a gene. Germline CDR1 reads SGHRS; CDR2 reads YFSETQ. This CDR3 is CASSLDGDRTGELFF. The CDR3 DNA follows: TGCGCCAGCAGCTTGGACGGGGACAGGACTGGGGAGCTGTTTTTT.

This chain uses TRBV28 with TRBJ1-5; D is perhaps TRBD1 (6 bases). Germline lookup yields CDR1 MDHEN and CDR2 SYDVKM. This CDR3 contains 14 residues. V lost 4 bases and J 4 bases, leaving 11 bases between the germline ends. The CDR3: CASSYGQRNQPQHF. DNA of the CDR3: TGTGCCAGCAGTTACGGACAGCGGAATCAGCCCCAGCATTTT.

The V call is TRBV4-2, the J call TRBJ1-3; D gene uncertain. The CDR3 length is 18 residues. V lost 1 base and J 3 bases, leaving 19 bases between the germline ends. The V gene's germline CDR1 is LGHNA and CDR2 YNFKEQ. The CDR3, as DNA: TGTGCCAGCAGCCAAGTATCTAGGCAGCCCTTTAGTGGAAACACCATATATTTT. Translated, it gives CASSQVSRQPFSGNTIYF.

The V and J genes are TRBV27 and TRBJ2-1, with TRBD1 matching 10 bases. This CDR3 is 14 amino acids long. V was pared by 7 bases and J by 10 bases, with 10 bases of the junction left unmatched. In germline, CDR1 is MNHEY, CDR2 SMNVEV (reference sequence). The CDR3 sequence: CASKGQGILKEQFF. CDR3 bases: TGTGCCAGCAAGGGACAGGGGATTTTGAAGGAGCAGTTCTTC.

V usage is TRBV3-1 (or the pseudogene TRBV3-2) and J usage is TRBJ2-3, with D perhaps matching TRBD2 (5 bases). Trimming removed 0 bases from V and 9 bases from J, with 16 bases in between. Germline lookup yields CDR1 LGHDT and CDR2 YNNKEL (reference sequence). The CDR3 covers 15 residues. CDR3 DNA: TGTGCCAGCAGCCAAGACTCCTTCTCGGGCGGGACGCAGTATTTT. Amino acid sequence: CASSQDSFSGGTQYF.

This chain uses TRBV19 with TRBJ2-1; D is unresolved. With 4 bases removed from V and 0 bases from J, the gap between germline ends came to 10 bases. CDR3 length equals 15 residues. Germline V gene data show CDR1 as LNHDA and CDR2 as SQIVND (reference sequence). The CDR3 reads CASSTDSSSYNEQFF. The CDR3 DNA is TGTGCCAGTAGTACCGATTCTAGCTCCTACAATGAGCAGTTCTTC.

The V gene is TRBV6-2 or TRBV6-3, the J gene TRBJ1-3; unclear D gene. The CDR3 consists of 15 residues. CDR1 and CDR2 from the germline V gene are MNHEY and SVGEGT. With 5 bases removed from V and 0 bases from J, the gap between germline ends came to 11 bases. This chain's CDR3 is CASSLSGRSGNTIYF. Here the CDR3 DNA reads TGTGCCAGCAGTCTCTCAGGCCGCTCTGGAAACACCATATATTTT.

This sequence joins TRBV4-2 and TRBJ2-4; weak D call: TRBD2 (7 bases). Germline V gives CDR1 LGHNA, CDR2 YNFKEQ. The CDR3 consists of 15 residues. The germline V and J ends were trimmed by 0 bases and 8 bases, with 14 bases remaining between them. CDR3 sequence: CASSQDGGAPHIQYF. The CDR3 DNA follows: TGTGCCAGCAGCCAAGATGGGGGGGCTCCACACATTCAGTACTTC.

The chain couples TRBV13 to TRBJ1-2; D is unclear. V lost 3 bases and J lost 8, with 10 bases in between. This CDR3 is built from 12 residues. Germline CDR1 PRHDT, CDR2 FYEKMQ (reference sequence). The CDR3 DNA reads as TGTGCCAGCAGCTTCTCCGGGGTGGGCTACACCTTC. Its translation: CASSFSGVGYTF.

The CDR3 bases are TGTGCCAGCAGTGAAGCTGGGCTCGGGACAGCCAGGAGCTCCTACAATGAGCAGTTCTTC. It yields the protein CASSEAGLGTARSSYNEQFF. This chain connects TRBV2 to TRBJ2-1, with 7 nucleotides matching TRBD1. Per the germline V gene, CDR1 is SNHLY and CDR2 is FYNNEI. The CDR3 consists of 20 residues. V was pared by 0 bases and J by 0 bases, with 14 bases of the junction left unmatched.

This chain uses TRBV28 with TRBJ2-3; 7 nucleotides line up with TRBD1. From germline, CDR1 is MDHEN and CDR2 SYDVKM. J lost 8 bases, V lost 7 bases, and 15 bases had no gene match. The CDR3 is 15 amino acids. The DNA of the CDR3 is TGTGCCAGCACCCCAGGGGGAATGTTCGAGATTACGCAGTATTTT. Encoded protein: CASTPGGMFEITQYF.

In its sample, this clone was seen a few times. V is TRBV20-1 and J is TRBJ2-1; D is undetermined. The CDR3 totals 10 residues. With 0 bases removed from V and 12 bases from J, the gap between germline ends came to 6 bases. The germline CDR1 and CDR2 sequences are DFQATT and SNEGSKA (reference sequence). Here the CDR3 reads CSARDIGQFF. The DNA of the CDR3 is TGCAGTGCTAGAGATATCGGGCAGTTCTTC.